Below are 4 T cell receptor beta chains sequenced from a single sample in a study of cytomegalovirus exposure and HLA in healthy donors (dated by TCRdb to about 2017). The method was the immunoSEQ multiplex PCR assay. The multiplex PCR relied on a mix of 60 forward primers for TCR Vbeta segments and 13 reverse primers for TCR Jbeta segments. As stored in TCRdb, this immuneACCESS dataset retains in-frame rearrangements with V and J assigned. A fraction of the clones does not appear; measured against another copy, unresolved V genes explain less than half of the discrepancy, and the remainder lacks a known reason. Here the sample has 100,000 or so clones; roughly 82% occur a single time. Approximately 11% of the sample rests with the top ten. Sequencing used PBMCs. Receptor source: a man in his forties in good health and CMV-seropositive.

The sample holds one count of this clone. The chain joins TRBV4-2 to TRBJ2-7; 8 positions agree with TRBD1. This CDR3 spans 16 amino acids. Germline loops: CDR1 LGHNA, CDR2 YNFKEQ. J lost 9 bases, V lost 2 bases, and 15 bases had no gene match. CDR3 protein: CASSQYPGQDSLGQYF. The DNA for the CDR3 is TGTGCCAGCAGCCAATACCCGGGACAGGACTCCTTGGGGCAGTACTTC.

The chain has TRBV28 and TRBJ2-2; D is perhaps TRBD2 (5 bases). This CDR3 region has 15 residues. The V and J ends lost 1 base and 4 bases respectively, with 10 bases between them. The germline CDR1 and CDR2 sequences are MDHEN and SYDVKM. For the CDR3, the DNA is TGTGCCAGCAGTTTATTGGAGAGGGTCACCGGGGAGCTGTTTTTT. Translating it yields CASSLLERVTGELFF.

CDR3 sequence reads: CSVLPTGTGDEQYF. In DNA form, the CDR3 reads TGCAGCGTCCTACCCACCGGGACAGGGGACGAGCAGTACTTC. The chain couples TRBV29-1 to TRBJ2-7; the match to TRBD1 covers 10 bases. V was pared by 6 bases and J by 5 bases, with 10 bases of the junction left unmatched. CDR1 and CDR2 from the germline V gene are SQVTM and ANQGSEA. This CDR3 has 14 amino acids.

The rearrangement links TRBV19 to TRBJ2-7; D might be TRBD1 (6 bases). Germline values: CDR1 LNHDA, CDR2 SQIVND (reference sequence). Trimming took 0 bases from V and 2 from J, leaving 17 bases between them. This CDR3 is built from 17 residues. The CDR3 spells CASSIDYGTTITYEQYF. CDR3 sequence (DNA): TGTGCCAGTAGTATAGATTACGGGACAACTATCACCTACGAGCAGTACTTC. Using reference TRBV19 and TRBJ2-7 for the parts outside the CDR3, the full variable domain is DGGITQSPKYLFRKEGQNVTLSCEQNLNHDAMYWYRQDPGQGLRLIYYSQIVNDFQKGDIAEGYSVSREKKESFPLTVTSAQKNPTAFYLCASSIDYGTTITYEQYFGPGTRLTVT.